The 26 T cell receptor beta chains presented below share a single source sample, sequenced in a study of CD8 T cells in ankylosing spondylitis. TCRdb re-derived calls from the 5' RACE reads in MiXCR, one entry per CDR3 protein. The sample shows some 200,000 distinct CDR3 sequences, approximately 24% of them seen only once. The sample was blood, either unsorted or a sorted T cell fraction (not recorded which). Source of these receptors: a male donor with ankylosing spondylitis or in good health (not recorded which).

This sequence joins TRBV11-2 and TRBJ1-1, with D perhaps matching TRBD1 (5 bases). CDR1 and CDR2 from the germline V gene are SGHAT and FQNNGV. The CDR3 contains 14 residues. Trimming took off 5 bases at V and 3 bases at J, with 13 bases between the two ends. CDR3 nucleotides: TGTGCCAGCAGCACGAGATCAGGGTACACTGAAGCTTTCTTT. Translated, it gives CASSTRSGYTEAFF.

This clonotype was seen only a few times. The CDR3 DNA reads as TGTGCCAGCAGTCAGGGGGTCTACGAGCAGTACTTC. This codes for CASSQGVYEQYF. This sequence joins TRBV12-3 or TRBV12-4 and TRBJ2-7, with 7 bases that match TRBD1. With V trimmed by 5 bases and J by 3 bases, 1 base remained unmatched. The CDR3 runs 12 residues.

The chain couples TRBV27 to TRBJ1-5, with D uncertain. The CDR3 length is 13 residues. Germline V lookup: CDR1 MNHEY, CDR2 SMNVEV (reference sequence). Deletions cut 3 bases from V and 4 bases from J, with 7 bases between. The CDR3 spells CASSFLGNQPQHF. The CDR3, as DNA: TGTGCCAGCAGTTTTCTAGGTAATCAGCCCCAGCATTTT.

This sequence joins TRBV4-2 and TRBJ1-3; no reliable D call. Germline CDR1 and CDR2: LGHNA and YNFKEQ. V gave up 1 base and J gave up 3 bases, with 10 bases separating them. The CDR3 extends over 15 amino acids. The CDR3 loop is CASSQASGLGNTIYF. DNA of the CDR3: TGTGCCAGCAGCCAAGCATCCGGACTTGGAAACACCATATATTTT.

This clonotype has only a few counts. The chain is built from TRBV5-1 and TRBJ2-5; D is ambiguous. The germline gives CDR1 SGHRS, CDR2 YFSETQ. The V and J ends lost 0 bases and 5 bases respectively, with 11 bases between them. CDR3 size: 14 residues. As DNA, the CDR3 is TGCGCCAGCAGCTTGGGGGGTTCCGCGGAGACCCAGTACTTC. It is translated as CASSLGGSAETQYF.

This clonotype was recorded a few times. The gene calls are TRBV3-1 and TRBJ2-3; either TRBD1 or TRBD2 may supply D (5 bases each). The CDR3 contains 15 residues. Germline CDR1 LGHDT, CDR2 YNNKEL (reference sequence). Between the trimmed V and J ends, which lost 7 bases and 2 bases, there was a span of 16 bases. The CDR3 nucleotides are TGTGCCAGCACCCAGACCGGTGGGACCACAGATACGCAGTATTTT. Translating gives CASTQTGGTTDTQYF.

The chain couples TRBV7-8 to TRBJ2-7; no reliable D call. The V gene's germline CDR1 is SGHVS and CDR2 FQNEAQ. The CDR3 is made up of 14 amino acids. Trimming left V 5 bases short and J 0 bases short, with 11 bases between. In DNA, the CDR3 is TGTGCCAGCAGCGGGAAAATGTACTCCTACGAGCAGTACTTC. Protein sequence: CASSGKMYSYEQYF.

This clonotype was seen repeatedly, ten times or more. The gene calls are TRBV6-1 and TRBJ2-6; D might be TRBD1 (5 bases). Per the germline V gene, CDR1 is MNHNS and CDR2 is SASEGT. With 6 bases removed from V and 0 bases from J, the gap between germline ends came to 21 bases. This CDR3 region has 19 residues. CDR3 residues: CASSPPRWQGNSGANVLTF. CDR3 nucleotide sequence: TGTGCCAGCAGCCCTCCCCGCTGGCAGGGAAACTCTGGGGCCAACGTCCTGACTTTC.

This clonotype was seen at least ten times. This chain links TRBV7-2 with TRBJ2-7; tentatively, D is TRBD2 (6 bases). V lost 2 bases, J lost 4 bases, and 15 bases lay in between. Germline V gene sequence: CDR1 SGHTA, CDR2 FQGNSA. The CDR3 covers 15 residues. DNA of the CDR3: TGTGCCAGCAGCTTATCGCCGGGAGTGGGGTACGAGCAGTACTTC. This codes for CASSLSPGVGYEQYF.

This clonotype was recorded many times. The chain is built from TRBV12-3 or TRBV12-4 and TRBJ1-1; 9 bases are shared with TRBD1. This CDR3 is 14 amino acids long. J lost 5 bases, V lost 5 bases, and 6 bases had no gene match. CDR3 region: CASSTGTGRTEAFF. In DNA, the CDR3 is TGTGCCAGCAGTACCGGGACAGGGCGGACTGAAGCTTTCTTT.

This clonotype was counted ten times or more. The CDR3 DNA follows: TGTGCCAGCAGCTTATCGGGAGAGTTCTACAATGAGCAGTTCTTC. Its translation: CASSLSGEFYNEQFF. The V and J genes are TRBV7-3 and TRBJ2-1; a weak D match, TRBD2 (6 bases). This CDR3 is 15 amino acids long. The V gene's germline CDR1 is SGHTA and CDR2 FQGTGA. V was shortened by 2 bases and J by 3 bases, with 11 bases between the two germline ends.

This clonotype appeared many times. V gene TRBV11-2 combines with J gene TRBJ1-2; no definite D call. From germline, CDR1 is SGHAT and CDR2 FQNNGV. There are 16 residues in the CDR3. The V gene lost 5 bases and the J gene lost 8 bases, with 24 bases spanning the gap. This chain's CDR3 is CASSPNRLISQQGYTF. In DNA, the CDR3 is TGTGCCAGCAGCCCAAACCGGCTTATCAGTCAGCAAGGCTACACCTTC.

The chain joins TRBV3-1 to TRBJ2-1; 9 bases line up with TRBD1. V dropped 10 bases and J dropped 4; count of bases not matched to a gene: 5. CDR3 size: 13 residues. Germline assignment: CDR1 LGHDT and CDR2 YNNKEL (reference sequence). CDR3 sequence: CATGTGLYNEQFF. The DNA for the CDR3 is TGTGCCACCGGGACAGGGCTATACAATGAGCAGTTCTTC.

This clonotype was observed many times. This chain links TRBV7-2 with TRBJ2-7; 10 bases align to TRBD1. Trimming took 8 bases from V and 0 from J; bases not matched to a gene: 4. Germline CDR1 SGHTA, CDR2 FQGNSA. This CDR3 comprises 14 residues. The CDR3 reads CASVRDRGSYEQYF. The CDR3 DNA sequence: TGTGCCAGCGTACGGGACAGGGGCTCCTACGAGCAGTACTTC. Variable domain in full (rest from reference TRBV7-2 and TRBJ2-7): GAGVSQSPSNKVTEKGKDVELRCDPISGHTALYWYRQSLGQGLEFLIYFQGNSAPDKSGLPSDRFSAERTGGSVSTLTIQRTQQEDSAVYLCASVRDRGSYEQYFGPGTRLTVT.

This clonotype was picked up many times. This chain connects TRBV29-1 to TRBJ2-7, with 12 bases matching TRBD2. Germline-derived CDR1 and CDR2 are SQVTM and ANQGSEA. V lost 0 bases to trimming and J lost 3 bases; unmatched junction nucleotides: 12. This CDR3 region has 18 residues. The CDR3 is CSVEDPIPGLAGYYEQYF. In DNA form, the CDR3 reads TGCAGCGTTGAAGACCCCATCCCGGGACTAGCGGGTTACTACGAGCAGTACTTC.

This clonotype was detected once. The J gene is TRBJ1-1, the V gene TRBV20-1; D gene ambiguous. Looked up from germline, CDR1 is DFQATT and CDR2 is SNEGSKA (reference sequence). Trimming cost V 7 bases and J 0 bases, with 15 bases left between them. The CDR3 has 14 residues. The CDR3 DNA reads as TGCAGTGAGATCGTCGAGCTCATGAACACTGAAGCTTTCTTT. It translates to CSEIVELMNTEAFF.

This clonotype was seen repeatedly, ten times or more. V is TRBV4-1 and J is TRBJ1-2, with D possibly matching TRBD1 (6 bases). The V and J ends lost 0 bases and 2 bases respectively, with 13 bases between them. The length of the CDR3 is 16 residues. Germline assignment: CDR1 MGHRA and CDR2 YSYEKL. The CDR3, as DNA: TGCGCCAGCAGCCAAGATGGGGACATCTGGAACTATGGCTACACCTTC. Protein sequence: CASSQDGDIWNYGYTF.

This clonotype has a count of ten or more. The chain combines TRBV20-1 with TRBJ2-7, with a possible D match to TRBD2 (5 bases). The CDR3 totals 12 residues. V was trimmed by 5 bases and J by 4 bases, leaving 12 bases between them. CDR1 is DFQATT, CDR2 SNEGSKA, per germline (reference sequence). Written as DNA, the CDR3 is TGCAGTGCTGAGCCACTAGGTTACGAGCAGTACTTC. Translated: CSAEPLGYEQYF.

V is TRBV27 and J is TRBJ2-7; TRBD1 aligns across 9 bases. J lost 3 bases, V lost 2 bases, and 8 bases had no gene match. From germline, CDR1 is MNHEY and CDR2 SMNVEV (reference sequence). CDR3 length equals 16 residues. CDR3 bases: TGTGCCAGCAGTTTACTACGGGACAGGGTTCGCTACGAGCAGTACTTC. Its protein product is CASSLLRDRVRYEQYF.

This clonotype was observed at least ten times. V usage is TRBV15 and J usage is TRBJ1-1; weak D call: TRBD1 (6 bases). Germline V CDR1 and CDR2: LNHNV, YYDKDF (reference sequence). Deletions cut 0 bases from V and 1 base from J, with 12 bases between. The CDR3 covers 16 residues. The CDR3 loop is CATSREYQGKNTEAFF. The CDR3 DNA sequence: TGTGCCACCAGCAGAGAATACCAGGGGAAGAACACTGAAGCTTTCTTT.

At least ten counts were recorded for this clonotype. The chain recombines TRBV10-3 with TRBJ1-2, with D perhaps matching TRBD1 (5 bases). Germline CDR1 reads ENHRY; CDR2 reads SYGVKD. CDR3 length equals 13 residues. The germline V and J ends were trimmed by 0 bases and 4 bases, with 6 bases remaining between them. The CDR3 loop is CAISESGGYGYTF. The CDR3 DNA sequence: TGTGCCATCAGTGAGTCGGGGGGCTATGGCTACACCTTC.

Many counts were recorded for this clonotype. In DNA form, the CDR3 reads TGCAGTGCTAGACCCCCGGACGGTCAAGAGACCCAGTACTTC. This translates into CSARPPDGQETQYF. This chain connects TRBV20-1 to TRBJ2-5, with no clear D. CDR3 length equals 14 residues. Trimming stripped 2 bases from V and 2 bases from J, with 12 bases between. From germline, CDR1 is DFQATT and CDR2 SNEGSKA (reference sequence).

The table lists this clonotype with a few counts. The chain recombines TRBV20-1 with TRBJ2-3; D is possibly TRBD1 (5 bases). The germline V and J ends were trimmed by 0 bases and 3 bases, with 19 bases remaining between them. CDR1 and CDR2 (germline): DFQATT, SNEGSKA (reference sequence). CDR3 size: 17 residues. CDR3 nucleotide sequence: TGCAGTGCTAGAGATCCTGGGCCAGGGCACCCTACAGATACGCAGTATTTT. This encodes CSARDPGPGHPTDTQYF.

The chain uses TRBV20-1 and TRBJ1-2, with D unclear. Between the trimmed V and J ends, which lost 1 base and 6 bases, there was a span of 9 bases. CDR3 length equals 12 residues. CDR1 DFQATT and CDR2 SNEGSKA come from the germline V gene (reference sequence). The CDR3 here is CSARVGSDGYTF. The CDR3 DNA reads as TGCAGTGCTAGAGTAGGGTCGGATGGCTACACCTTC.

V usage is TRBV20-1 and J usage is TRBJ2-5; D is undetermined. The CDR3 has 15 residues. Germline CDR1 is DFQATT and CDR2 is SNEGSKA (reference sequence). Between the trimmed V and J ends, which lost 1 base and 0 bases, there was a span of 12 bases. The CDR3 nucleotides are TGCAGTGCTAGAGTGGCCCAAGAAAACCAAGAGACCCAGTACTTC. Its protein is CSARVAQENQETQYF.

The table lists this clonotype with many counts. This chain connects TRBV7-2 to TRBJ1-4, with D hard to call. With 6 bases removed from V and 8 bases from J, the gap between germline ends came to 13 bases. From germline, CDR1 is SGHTA and CDR2 FQGNSA. This CDR3 spans 13 amino acids. For the CDR3, the DNA is TGTGCCAGCAGATCCCAGGCTCCAGAAAAACTGTTTTTT. Protein product: CASRSQAPEKLFF.